A single sample is the source of the 3 T cell receptor beta chains below, sequenced in a study of human T cells and chemical hapten exposure. TCRdb re-analysed the RACE reads in MiXCR, keeping a single row per CDR3 protein. The sample lists 30,000 to 35,000 distinct CDR3 sequences; about 7.2% were seen once. This sample's time point: healthy volunteer bleed at 2 weeks. Total RNA came from unfractionated whole blood. The specimen was whole blood. All receptors derive from a human donor in good health. Some clones in this sample may be carry-over from other donors' samples.

This clonotype was seen a handful of times. The chain uses TRBV12-3 or TRBV12-4 and TRBJ2-3; 8 bases are shared with TRBD2. The junction had 10 bases not matched to a gene; V was cut back by 5 bases and J by 0 bases. There are 17 residues in the CDR3. The CDR3 reads CASSHPPSGSSTDTQYF. For the CDR3, the DNA is TGTGCCAGCAGTCATCCCCCTAGCGGGTCTAGCACAGATACGCAGTATTTT.

In its sample, this clonotype was seen many times. The chain recombines TRBV7-9 with TRBJ1-5; D is possibly TRBD1 (6 bases). Looked up from germline, CDR1 is SEHNR and CDR2 is FQNEAQ (reference sequence). The CDR3 totals 14 residues. V was cut by 3 bases and J by 4 bases, with 10 bases left in between. In DNA form, the CDR3 reads TGTGCCAGCAGCTTGAGGGGGACGAATCAGCCCCAGCATTTT. Translation gives CASSLRGTNQPQHF.

This rearrangement joins TRBV5-1 to TRBJ2-1; the D gene is possibly TRBD2 (6 bases). V lost 1 base to trimming and J lost 3 bases, with 11 bases between them. This CDR3 region has 15 residues. Per the germline V gene, CDR1 is SGHRS and CDR2 is YFSETQ. The CDR3 loop is CASSLLPGDYNEQFF. CDR3 bases: TGCGCCAGCAGCTTGCTTCCGGGGGACTACAATGAGCAGTTCTTC.